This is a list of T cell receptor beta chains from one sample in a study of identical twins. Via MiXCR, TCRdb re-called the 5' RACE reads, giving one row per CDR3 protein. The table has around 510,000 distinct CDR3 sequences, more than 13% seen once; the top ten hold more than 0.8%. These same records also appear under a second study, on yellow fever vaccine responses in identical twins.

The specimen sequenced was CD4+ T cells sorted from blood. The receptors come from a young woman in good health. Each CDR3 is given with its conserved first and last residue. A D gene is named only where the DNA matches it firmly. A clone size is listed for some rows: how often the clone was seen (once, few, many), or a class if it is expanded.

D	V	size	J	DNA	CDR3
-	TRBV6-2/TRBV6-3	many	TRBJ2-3	TGTGCCAGCAGTTACCGACGAGGGGGAGATACGCAGTATTTT	CASSYRRGGDTQYF
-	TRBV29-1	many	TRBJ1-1	TGCAGCGCTCGGAGGGGGAACACTGAAGCTTTCTTT	CSARRGNTEAFF
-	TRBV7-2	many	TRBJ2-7	TGTGCCAGCAGCCAGACAGGGACTCTATACGAGCAGTACTTC	CASSQTGTLYEQYF
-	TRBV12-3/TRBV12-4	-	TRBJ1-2	TGTGCCAGCAGTCCGTCAGGTGTTAACTATGGCTACACCTTC	CASSPSGVNYGYTF
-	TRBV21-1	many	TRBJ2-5	TGTGCCAGGGAATATCGTCCACAAGAGACCCAGTACTTC	CAREYRPQETQYF
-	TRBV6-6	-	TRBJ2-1	TGTGCCAGCAGTCCGCATCAGGTATTTGAGCAGTTCTTC	CASSPHQVFEQFF
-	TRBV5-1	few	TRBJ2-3	TGCGCCAGCAGCGCCGCGCGGGTTACGCAGTATTTT	CASSAARVTQYF
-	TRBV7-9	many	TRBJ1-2	TGTGCCAGCAGCTCCCTTAATGGCTACACCTTC	CASSSLNGYTF
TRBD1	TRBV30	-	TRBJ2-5	TGTGCCTGGAACGACAGGGCCGAGACCCAGTACTTC	CAWNDRAETQYF
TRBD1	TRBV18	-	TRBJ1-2	TGTGCCAGCTCACCCGACAGGGGGCTAGGCTACACCTTC	CASSPDRGLGYTF
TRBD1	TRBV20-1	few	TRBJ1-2	TGCAGCGGGTTGGAGACAGGGGCCTATGGCTACACCTTC	CSGLETGAYGYTF
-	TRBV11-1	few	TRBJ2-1	TGTGCCAGCAGCTCAATATTGGGGGGCGCCAGCTCCTACAATGAGCAGTTCTTC	CASSSILGGASSYNEQFF
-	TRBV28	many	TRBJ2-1	TGTGCCAGCAGTTTGAGCTACAATGAGCAGTTCTTC	CASSLSYNEQFF
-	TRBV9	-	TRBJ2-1	TGTGCCAGCAGCGTAGAGATCGCGCGCGGTGAGCAGTTCTTC	CASSVEIARGEQFF
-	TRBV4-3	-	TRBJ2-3	TGCGCCAGCAGCCCCAGGGAACTTAGCACAGATACGCAGTATTTT	CASSPRELSTDTQYF
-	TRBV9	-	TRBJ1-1	TGTGCCAGCAGCCGGGGGGCTGAAGCTTTCTTT	CASSRGAEAFF
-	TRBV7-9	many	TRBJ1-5	TGTGCCAGCAGCTCCTCATTGACTTTGGGCAATCAGCCCCAGCATTTT	CASSSSLTLGNQPQHF
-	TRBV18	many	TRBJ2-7	TGTGCCAGCTCACCGGGGAGCTCCTACGAGCAGTACTTC	CASSPGSSYEQYF
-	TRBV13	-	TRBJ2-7	TGTGCCAGCAGCTTAGGCCTGGGGGCAGGGAAGGACTACGAGCAGTACTTC	CASSLGLGAGKDYEQYF
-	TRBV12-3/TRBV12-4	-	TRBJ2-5	TGTGCCAGCACCCAACGAGGGCAGGGCGAAGAAAACCAAGAGACCCAGTACTTC	CASTQRGQGEENQETQYF
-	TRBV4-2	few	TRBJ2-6	TGTGCCAGCAGCCAAGATCATCCAGGTCCGGGCTCTGGGGCCAACGTCCTGACTTTC	CASSQDHPGPGSGANVLTF
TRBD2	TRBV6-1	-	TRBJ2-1	TGTGCCAGCAAATCTAGCGGGGGCTACAATGAGCAGTTCTTC	CASKSSGGYNEQFF
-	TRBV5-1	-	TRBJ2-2	TGCGCCAGCAGCTTACTACGGACAAGCGGGGAGCTGTTTTTT	CASSLLRTSGELFF
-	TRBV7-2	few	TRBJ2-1	TGTGCCAGCAGTTTGTCTGCGGAGCAGTTCTTC	CASSLSAEQFF
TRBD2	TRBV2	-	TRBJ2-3	TGTGCCAGCGGGGACTACCCCCAAGGATCAGATACGCAGTATTTT	CASGDYPQGSDTQYF
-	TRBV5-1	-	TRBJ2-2	TGCGCCAGCAGCTTGGCGGCGGCACTCACGAACACCGGGGAGCTGTTTTTT	CASSLAAALTNTGELFF
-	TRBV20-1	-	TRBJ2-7	TGCAGTGCTAGAGATAGGCAGCGCGAGGGCGAGCAGTACTTC	CSARDRQREGEQYF
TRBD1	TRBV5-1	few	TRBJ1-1	TGCGCCAGCAGCGACAGGGTTGTCACTGAAGCTTTCTTT	CASSDRVVTEAFF
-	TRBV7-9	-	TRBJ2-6	TGTGCCAGCAGCTTAGACCTCGGGGCCGGCTCGAACGTCCTGACTTTC	CASSLDLGAGSNVLTF
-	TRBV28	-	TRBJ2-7	TGTGCCAGCAGTTTCCCGCCGGGCGGCTACGAGCAGTACTTC	CASSFPPGGYEQYF
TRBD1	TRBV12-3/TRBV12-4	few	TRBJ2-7	TGTGCCAGCAGTTTAGATCCAGGGGGCTACGAGCAGTACTTC	CASSLDPGGYEQYF
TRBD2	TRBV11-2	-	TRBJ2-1	TGTGCCAGCAGCTTCGGACTAGTAGGCAATGAGCAGTTCTTC	CASSFGLVGNEQFF
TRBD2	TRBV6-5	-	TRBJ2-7	TGTGCCAGCAGTTCCCCGAGCGGGGGGGACTACGAGCAGTACTTC	CASSSPSGGDYEQYF
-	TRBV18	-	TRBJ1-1	TGTGCCAGCTCACTTACCGGGAAACCCTTTCCCTTAAACACTGAAGCTTTCTTT	CASSLTGKPFPLNTEAFF
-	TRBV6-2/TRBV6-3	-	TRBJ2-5	TGTGCCAGCAGTTTATCGGGCAGCACATCAGAGACCCAGTACTTC	CASSLSGSTSETQYF
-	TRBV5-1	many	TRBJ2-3	TGCGCCAGCAGCTTGGGTTTTGGAGATACGCAGTATTTT	CASSLGFGDTQYF
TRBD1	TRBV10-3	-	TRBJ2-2	TGTGCCATAGCAGACCGGGACAGGGATACCGGGGAGCTGTTTTTT	CAIADRDRDTGELFF
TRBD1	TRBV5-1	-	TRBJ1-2	TGCGCCAGCAGCTTGGAACTGACAGGGCCGTCCAACTATGGCTACACCTTC	CASSLELTGPSNYGYTF
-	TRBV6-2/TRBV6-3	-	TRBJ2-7	TGTGCCAGCAGTTATGGGACCCTCTACGAGGAGCAGTACTTC	CASSYGTLYEEQYF
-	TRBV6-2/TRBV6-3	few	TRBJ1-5	TGTGCCAGCAGTTACGGGGCAAATCAGCCCCAGCATTTT	CASSYGANQPQHF
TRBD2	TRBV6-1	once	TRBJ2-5	TGTGCCAGCAGCCCCGGACTAGCGGGGGGGTCCGAGACCCAGTACTTC	CASSPGLAGGSETQYF
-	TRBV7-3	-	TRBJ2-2	TGTGCCAGCAGCTTCGATCGCAGAAACACCGGGGAGCTGTTTTTT	CASSFDRRNTGELFF
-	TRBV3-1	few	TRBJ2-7	TGTGCCAGCAGCCAGGCCCAAGAGCAGTACTTC	CASSQAQEQYF
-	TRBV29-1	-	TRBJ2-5	TGCAGCGTTAGTATGACAGAGACCCAGTACTTC	CSVSMTETQYF
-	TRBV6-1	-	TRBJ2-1	TGTGCCGCCGCTCCGGACAGGATTTTCCTAGCGGAGCAGTTCTTC	CAAAPDRIFLAEQFF
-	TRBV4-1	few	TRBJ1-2	TGCGCCAGCAGCCAAGAGGTCCAGGGCAGGAAATATGGCTACACCTTC	CASSQEVQGRKYGYTF
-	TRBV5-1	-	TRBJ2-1	TGCGCCAGCAACTTGATGGGGGGAGCCTCCTACAATGAGCAGTTCTTC	CASNLMGGASYNEQFF
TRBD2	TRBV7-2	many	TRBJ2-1	TGTGCCAGCAGCTTCCGAACTAGCGGGTTGTACAATGAGCAGTTCTTC	CASSFRTSGLYNEQFF
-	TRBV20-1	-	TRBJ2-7	TGCAGTGCTAGTTGGGTTACTAGCAGTGGGTCCTACGAGCAGTACTTC	CSASWVTSSGSYEQYF
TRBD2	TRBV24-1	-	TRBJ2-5	TGTGCCACCAGTGACCCTCGGGGGGGCCCCAGAGAGACCCAGTACTTC	CATSDPRGGPRETQYF
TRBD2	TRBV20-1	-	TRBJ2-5	TGCAGTGCCGCTTTTCTAGCGGGGAAGGGTAAAGAGACCCAGTACTTC	CSAAFLAGKGKETQYF
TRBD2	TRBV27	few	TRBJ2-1	TGTGCCAGCAGTTTAGCCTGGACTAGCGCGCGTCGGGACAATGAGCAGTTCTTC	CASSLAWTSARRDNEQFF
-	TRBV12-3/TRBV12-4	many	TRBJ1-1	TGTGCCAGCAGCTCTTCCCTACCTCGAGGGGGGGGAGCTTTCTTT	CASSSSLPRGGGAFF